These 14 T cell receptor beta chains originate from one sample sequenced in a study of T-cell memory formation after mild COVID-19. From the 5' RACE reads, TCRdb called clonotypes with MiXCR, one entry per CDR3 protein. The table includes about 270,000 distinct CDR3 sequences, 15% to 20% detected once. The sample consisted of PBMCs or a T cell subset sorted from them (not recorded which). These receptors were taken from a man between 18 and 29 years old who had mild COVID-19 (a few samples of this study predate the infection). Cell type and time point are not known.

This chain connects TRBV2 to TRBJ2-5, with D perhaps matching TRBD1 or TRBD2 (5 bases each). Germline V lookup: CDR1 SNHLY, CDR2 FYNNEI. The CDR3 is 14 amino acids. Between the trimmed V and J ends, which lost 4 bases and 2 bases, there was a span of 11 bases. This CDR3 is CASSVPGRQETQYF. The DNA of the CDR3 is TGTGCCAGCAGTGTACCGGGACGTCAAGAGACCCAGTACTTC.

The chain combines TRBV30 with TRBJ1-5; no clear D gene. This CDR3 comprises 13 residues. The V end was cut by 2 bases, the J end by 3 bases, with 8 bases between. Germline V gives CDR1 GTSNPN, CDR2 SVGIG (reference sequence). In DNA form, the CDR3 reads TGTGCCTGGAGTCGGGAGTACAATCAGCCCCAGCATTTT. The encoded protein is CAWSREYNQPQHF.

The chain links TRBV6-6 to TRBJ2-7; TRBD2 might be the D (6 bases). Between the trimmed V and J ends, which lost 7 bases and 2 bases, there was a span of 15 bases. The CDR3 sequence is 14 residues long. Germline V gene sequence: CDR1 MNHNY, CDR2 SVGAGI (reference sequence). CDR3 sequence reads: CASTHGGLAYEQYV. The DNA for the CDR3 is TGTGCCAGCACCCACGGGGGTTTAGCCTACGAGCAGTACGTC.

The chain is built from TRBV9 and TRBJ1-2, with D possibly matching TRBD1 (6 bases). Trimming pared 2 bases from V and 8 bases from J, leaving 16 bases between. Germline values: CDR1 SGDLS, CDR2 YYNGEE. CDR3 length: 14 amino acids. Here the CDR3 reads CASSVDGGPLGYTF. The CDR3 DNA follows: TGTGCCAGCAGCGTTGACGGGGGCCCCTTAGGCTACACCTTC.

The genes are TRBV11-2 and TRBJ2-2, with D possibly TRBD1 on 6 matching bases. This CDR3 is built from 14 residues. V was clipped by 7 bases and J by 6 bases, with 15 bases between them. Germline CDR1 is SGHAT and CDR2 is FQNNGV. CDR3 nucleotides: TGTGCCAGCACCCCAGGGGCAAGCTCCGGGGAGCTGTTTTTT. The encoded protein is CASTPGASSGELFF.

This chain connects TRBV7-2 to TRBJ2-5; TRBD2 aligns across 8 bases. From germline, CDR1 is SGHTA and CDR2 FQGNSA. V shed 4 bases and J 7 bases; nucleotides not matched to a gene: 8. This CDR3 spans 14 amino acids. The CDR3 region has the DNA TGTGCCAGCAGCTCACCGGGACTAGGGGGGACCCAGTACTTC. Translating it yields CASSSPGLGGTQYF.

This CDR3 is CASSQLKTGRTEAFF. The CDR3, as DNA: TGCGCCAGCAGTCAATTAAAGACAGGTCGGACTGAAGCTTTCTTT. The chain is built from TRBV23-1 and TRBJ1-1, with a tentative D call TRBD1 (6 bases). TRBV23-1 falls under the ORF class, with uncertain function. CDR3 length equals 15 residues. Deletions cut 1 base from V and 5 bases from J, with 14 bases between.

The sample holds a few counts of this clonotype. V and J are TRBV24-1 and TRBJ2-5; no reliable D call. Germline V gives CDR1 KGHDR, CDR2 SFDVKD. The V and J ends lost 5 bases and 3 bases respectively, with 9 bases between them. The CDR3 is made up of 13 amino acids. CDR3 coding DNA: TGTGCCACCAGTGGGACGGAGAAAGAGACCCAGTACTTC. Translation: CATSGTEKETQYF.

This clonotype was picked up a small number of times. The rearrangement uses TRBV7-6 and TRBJ2-5; tentative D call: TRBD2 (6 bases). The V gene lost 1 base and the J gene lost 4 bases, with 16 bases spanning the gap. CDR3 length: 16 residues. Germline CDR1 reads SGHVS; CDR2 reads FNYEAQ. The CDR3 loop is CASSLDPGGVRETQYF. The CDR3 DNA follows: TGTGCCAGCAGCTTAGACCCCGGGGGTGTGAGAGAGACCCAGTACTTC.

The rearrangement joins TRBV3-1 to TRBJ1-1; perhaps TRBD1 as D (5 bases). The CDR3 extends over 14 amino acids. With 1 base removed from V and 4 bases from J, the gap between germline ends came to 10 bases. From germline, CDR1 is LGHDT and CDR2 YNNKEL (reference sequence). The CDR3 nucleotides are TGTGCCAGCAGCCAAGGGTGGGGGGGCACTGAAGCTTTCTTT. It is translated as CASSQGWGGTEAFF.

The chain uses TRBV6-6 and TRBJ1-1, with D uncertain. The length of the CDR3 is 13 residues. The V gene lost 6 bases and the J gene lost 1 base, with 9 bases spanning the gap. Germline assignment: CDR1 MNHNY and CDR2 SVGAGI (reference sequence). CDR3 region: CASSSTKNTEAFF. CDR3 coding DNA: TGTGCCAGCAGCTCAACTAAGAACACTGAAGCTTTCTTT.

This clonotype was observed a few times. This chain links TRBV27 with TRBJ2-1, with 7 bases that match TRBD2. The CDR3 has 13 residues. V dropped 2 bases and J dropped 6; count of bases not matched to a gene: 1. Germline CDR1 and CDR2: MNHEY and SMNVEV (reference sequence). The CDR3 is CASSLGGGNEQFF. The CDR3 region has the DNA TGTGCCAGCAGTTTAGGGGGGGGCAATGAGCAGTTCTTC.

This clonotype has just one count. The chain carries TRBV7-2 and TRBJ2-3, with D maybe TRBD1 (6 bases). The CDR3 is 13 residues long. V was clipped by 5 bases and J by 7 bases, with 13 bases between them. CDR1 and CDR2 from the germline V gene are SGHTA and FQGNSA. CDR3 protein: CASSDTGIHTQYF. DNA of the CDR3: TGTGCCAGCAGCGACACAGGGATCCATACGCAGTATTTT.

In DNA form, the CDR3 reads TGTGCCAGCAGCCCCAGGACGGCCGGGGAGCTGTTTTTT. Translating it yields CASSPRTAGELFF. The chain couples TRBV11-2 to TRBJ2-2; no definite D call. Between the trimmed V and J ends, which lost 5 bases and 6 bases, there was a span of 10 bases. CDR3 length: 13 residues. Per germline, CDR1 SGHAT and CDR2 FQNNGV.